There are a few counts of the clone carrying this T cell receptor (beta chain). The antigen remains undetermined. The CDR3 has 12 amino acids. The germline V gene has CDR1 SQVTM and CDR2 ANQGSEA. V shed 3 bases and J shed 1 base, with 6 bases lying between them. This record comes from a study of T-cell memory formation after mild COVID-19. Turning to the study itself: Largely donor-specific TCR clusters were found.

Whole-study findings and limits: A balance of CD4 and CD8 characterized clones contracting day 15 to 85, whereas later expanders leaned CD4+. Some clones that responded turned up in pre-infection memory, which suggests that cross-reactive memory joined in.

TCR alpha and TCR beta cDNA libraries carrying sample barcodes and UMIs came from 5'RACE with constant-segment primers. TCRdb reprocessed the 5' RACE reads with MiXCR, giving one entry per CDR3 protein. Of fewer than 600,000 distinct CDR3 sequences listed, less than 25% are singletons. The material sequenced was PBMCs or a T cell subset sorted from them (not recorded which). This chain uses TRBV29-1 with TRBJ1-1; D gene uncertain. The sequence derives from an adult woman who had mild COVID-19 (a few samples of this study predate the infection). Cell type and time point are not known. The CDR3 region has the DNA TGCAGCGTTGATGGGCAGAACACTGAAGCTTTCTTT. Translation gives CSVDGQNTEAFF.